These T cell receptor beta chains were read from a single sample in a study of neurological immune-mediated disorders. MiXCR was run by TCRdb on the 5' RACE reads, yielding one entry per CDR3 protein. The sample lists approximately 50,000 distinct CDR3 sequences, approximately 8.4% occurring once. Source material: PBMCs. These receptor sequences come from a woman in her thirties or forties in good health. The CDR3 runs from the conserved cysteine through the conserved F or W. Fields, in order: J gene, CDR3 length, V gene, D gene, clone size, CDR3 protein, CDR3 DNA. D genes are given only for firm matches. A clone size is listed for some rows: how often the clone was seen (once, few, many), or a class if it is expanded.

j_call: TRBJ1-1
cdr3_length: 15
v_call: TRBV20-1
d_call: .
clone_size: many
cdr3_aa: CSARDLSRGNTEAFF
cdr3_nt: TGCAGTGCTAGAGATCTCTCGCGGGGGAACACTGAAGCTTTCTTT

j_call: TRBJ2-7
cdr3_length: 14
v_call: TRBV20-1
d_call: .
clone_size: many
cdr3_aa: CSARSRLGSYEQYF
cdr3_nt: TGCAGTGCCAGATCCCGGCTGGGTTCCTACGAGCAGTACTTC

j_call: TRBJ1-3
cdr3_length: 15
v_call: TRBV7-2
d_call: TRBD1
clone_size: many
cdr3_aa: CASSPYRGLGNTIYF
cdr3_nt: TGTGCCAGCAGCCCATACAGGGGGCTTGGAAACACCATATATTTT

j_call: TRBJ1-5
cdr3_length: 15
v_call: TRBV9
d_call: .
clone_size: many
cdr3_aa: CASSVEGTSNQPQHF
cdr3_nt: TGTGCCAGCAGCGTAGAGGGGACTAGCAATCAGCCCCAGCATTTT

j_call: TRBJ1-2
cdr3_length: 15
v_call: TRBV28
d_call: TRBD1
clone_size: many
cdr3_aa: CASSSLQGGDYGYTF
cdr3_nt: TGTGCCAGCAGTTCCTTACAGGGGGGGGACTATGGCTACACCTTC

j_call: TRBJ1-1
cdr3_length: 13
v_call: TRBV7-2
d_call: TRBD1
clone_size: many
cdr3_aa: CASSSLDRSKAFF
cdr3_nt: TGTGCCAGCAGCTCCCTGGACAGGTCCAAAGCTTTCTTT

j_call: TRBJ2-7
cdr3_length: 14
v_call: TRBV25-1
d_call: TRBD1
clone_size: many
cdr3_aa: CASSATGTDYEQYF
cdr3_nt: TGTGCCAGCAGTGCAACCGGGACAGATTACGAGCAGTACTTC

j_call: TRBJ2-5
cdr3_length: 15
v_call: TRBV27
d_call: TRBD2
clone_size: few
cdr3_aa: CASSLTSGLQETQYF
cdr3_nt: TGTGCCAGCAGCCTGACTAGCGGGTTACAAGAGACCCAGTACTTC

j_call: TRBJ2-3
cdr3_length: 12
v_call: TRBV7-9
d_call: .
clone_size: many
cdr3_aa: CASSYPPDTQYF
cdr3_nt: TGTGCCAGCAGTTATCCCCCGGATACGCAGTATTTT

j_call: TRBJ1-1
cdr3_length: 13
v_call: TRBV12-3/TRBV12-4
d_call: .
clone_size: many
cdr3_aa: CASRVVGGTEAFF
cdr3_nt: TGTGCCAGCAGGGTCGTGGGCGGCACTGAAGCTTTCTTT

j_call: TRBJ2-7
cdr3_length: 15
v_call: TRBV20-1
d_call: .
clone_size: many
cdr3_aa: CSARVPSAFGGEQYF
cdr3_nt: TGCAGTGCTAGAGTTCCTAGCGCATTCGGCGGCGAGCAGTACTTC

j_call: TRBJ2-1
cdr3_length: 14
v_call: TRBV7-3
d_call: .
clone_size: many
cdr3_aa: CASSHMNSYNEQFF
cdr3_nt: TGTGCCAGCAGCCACATGAACAGCTACAATGAGCAGTTCTTC

j_call: TRBJ1-5
cdr3_length: 15
v_call: TRBV6-1
d_call: TRBD1
clone_size: .
cdr3_aa: CASLPGQGANQPQHF
cdr3_nt: TGTGCCAGTCTACCGGGACAGGGGGCAAATCAGCCCCAGCATTTT

j_call: TRBJ2-1
cdr3_length: 16
v_call: TRBV20-1
d_call: TRBD2
clone_size: many
cdr3_aa: CSAKPIAGGLHHEQFF
cdr3_nt: TGCAGTGCTAAACCAATAGCGGGGGGCCTACACCATGAGCAGTTCTTC

j_call: TRBJ1-2
cdr3_length: 14
v_call: TRBV5-1
d_call: .
clone_size: many
cdr3_aa: CASSLAARGYGYTF
cdr3_nt: TGCGCCAGCAGCTTGGCGGCGCGAGGCTATGGCTACACCTTC

j_call: TRBJ1-5
cdr3_length: 14
v_call: TRBV5-5
d_call: .
clone_size: few
cdr3_aa: CASSSSGRAQPQHF
cdr3_nt: TGTGCCAGCAGCTCAAGCGGGAGGGCTCAGCCCCAGCATTTT

j_call: TRBJ1-2
cdr3_length: 15
v_call: TRBV15
d_call: .
clone_size: many
cdr3_aa: CATSRVRGPLYGYTF
cdr3_nt: TGTGCCACCAGCAGGGTCCGGGGCCCCCTCTATGGCTACACCTTC

j_call: TRBJ2-3
cdr3_length: 17
v_call: TRBV20-1
d_call: TRBD2
clone_size: many
cdr3_aa: CSAKRGARISRTDTQYF
cdr3_nt: TGCAGTGCCAAGCGGGGGGCAAGGATCTCTCGCACAGATACGCAGTATTTT

j_call: TRBJ1-1
cdr3_length: 13
v_call: TRBV4-3
d_call: .
clone_size: many
cdr3_aa: CASSQGMRGEAFF
cdr3_nt: TGCGCCAGCAGCCAGGGGATGAGAGGTGAAGCTTTCTTT

j_call: TRBJ1-5
cdr3_length: 16
v_call: TRBV6-2/TRBV6-3
d_call: TRBD1
clone_size: many
cdr3_aa: CASSYPPDRVHQPQHF
cdr3_nt: TGTGCCAGCAGTTACCCCCCCGACAGGGTCCACCAGCCCCAGCATTTT

j_call: TRBJ1-4
cdr3_length: 12
v_call: TRBV20-1
d_call: .
clone_size: many
cdr3_aa: CSVADFTEKLFF
cdr3_nt: TGCAGTGTGGCGGACTTCACCGAAAAACTGTTTTTT

j_call: TRBJ2-3
cdr3_length: 11
v_call: TRBV29-1
d_call: .
clone_size: many
cdr3_aa: CSVEGTDTQYF
cdr3_nt: TGCAGCGTTGAGGGCACAGATACGCAGTATTTT

j_call: TRBJ1-1
cdr3_length: 14
v_call: TRBV6-6
d_call: TRBD1
clone_size: many
cdr3_aa: CASSFIRGGTEAFF
cdr3_nt: TGTGCCAGCAGTTTCATCAGGGGGGGCACTGAAGCTTTCTTT

j_call: TRBJ2-2
cdr3_length: 17
v_call: TRBV5-6
d_call: TRBD1
clone_size: many
cdr3_aa: CASRPRGLGFGAGELFF
cdr3_nt: TGTGCCAGCAGGCCTAGGGGGCTCGGCTTTGGGGCCGGGGAGCTGTTTTTT

j_call: TRBJ2-2
cdr3_length: 15
v_call: TRBV5-5
d_call: .
clone_size: few
cdr3_aa: CASSMRDTYTGELFF
cdr3_nt: TGTGCCAGCAGCATGCGGGACACCTACACCGGGGAGCTGTTTTTT

j_call: TRBJ2-3
cdr3_length: 14
v_call: TRBV15
d_call: TRBD1
clone_size: many
cdr3_aa: CATSLRQGSDTQYF
cdr3_nt: TGTGCCACCAGCCTACGACAGGGATCGGATACGCAGTATTTT

j_call: TRBJ2-3
cdr3_length: 16
v_call: TRBV10-3
d_call: TRBD2
clone_size: many
cdr3_aa: CAISDALAESTDTQYF
cdr3_nt: TGTGCCATCAGTGATGCCCTAGCGGAGAGCACAGATACGCAGTATTTT